This TCR beta chain originates from a study of blood T cells in healthy people across ages. Study-level points and caveats: Expanded clonotype shifts may have been confounded, as the donors had an unknown CMV status. Naive T cell percentage strongly correlated with TCR beta diversity. The study regarded diversity estimates from one million T cells as underestimates. Long-lived donors carried more naive CD4+ cells and greater diversity than aged donors.

Of note for this clonotype: What it binds is unknown.

The authors ran a second PCR of 7 to 11 cycles using a sample-barcoded 5' primer and a J-beta primer mix. A single record per CDR3 protein comes from TCRdb applying MiXCR to the 5' RACE reads. The top ten clones hold about 21% of a sample with around 940,000 distinct CDR3 sequences, 45% to 60% of them seen once. Germline V gives CDR1 LNHDA, CDR2 SQIVND (reference sequence). This CDR3 spans 16 amino acids. V was shortened by 11 bases and J by 10 bases, with 30 bases between the two germline ends. Sequenced material: blood. The receptor was isolated from an older woman in good health. The gene calls are TRBV19 and TRBJ2-1, with D tentatively TRBD1 (6 bases). The CDR3 region is CAVVVGTWQMATEQFF. As DNA, the CDR3 is TGTGCCGTAGTAGTAGGGACATGGCAAATGGCAACGGAGCAGTTCTTC. Drawing the rest from reference TRBV19 and TRBJ2-1, the complete variable domain is DGGITQSPKYLFRKEGQNVTLSCEQNLNHDAMYWYRQDPGQGLRLIYYSQIVNDFQKGDIAEGYSVSREKKESFPLTVTSAQKNPTAFYLCAVVVGTWQMATEQFFGPGTRLTVL.